One T cell receptor (beta chain) is described in this entry. The antigen remains unidentified. Libraries were prepared by immunoSEQ multiplex PCR; TCRdb keeps only in-frame clonotypes and omits some of them. The data hold approximately 110,000 clones, with about 90% observed a single time. CDR3 length: 14 amino acids. The V and J ends lost 4 bases and 6 bases respectively, with 13 bases between them. Germline V gene data show CDR1 as MNHEY and CDR2 as SVGAGI. The source of the sample is a study of T cell responses to AZD1222 COVID-19 vaccine. Study outcomes and limitations: Repertoire collection took place solely once the T cell response had peaked. Just a handful of AZD1222 recipients tested seropositive at baseline. Among the donors, most were white British and more were female, and clonal diversity was possibly underestimated.

The receptor was derived from an adult in good health. V and J are TRBV6-5 and TRBJ1-5; D is undetermined. The sample in question was peripheral blood, obtained on day 0 of AZD1222 vaccination. The CDR3 loop reads CASSSAGSGQPQHF. As DNA, the CDR3 is TGTGCCAGCAGTTCCGCGGGGTCGGGTCAGCCCCAGCATTTT.